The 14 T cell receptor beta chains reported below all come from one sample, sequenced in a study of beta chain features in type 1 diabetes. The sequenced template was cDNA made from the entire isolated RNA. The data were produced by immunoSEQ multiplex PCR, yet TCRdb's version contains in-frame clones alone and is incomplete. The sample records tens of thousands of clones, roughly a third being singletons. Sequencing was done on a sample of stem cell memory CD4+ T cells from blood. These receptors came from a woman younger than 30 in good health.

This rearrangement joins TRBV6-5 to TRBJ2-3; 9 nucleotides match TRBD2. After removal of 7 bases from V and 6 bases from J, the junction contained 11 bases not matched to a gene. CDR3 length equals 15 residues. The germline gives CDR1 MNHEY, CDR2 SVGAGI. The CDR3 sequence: CASTQRGAGIDTQYF. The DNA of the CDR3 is TGTGCCAGCACCCAGCGGGGGGCGGGGATTGATACGCAGTATTTT.

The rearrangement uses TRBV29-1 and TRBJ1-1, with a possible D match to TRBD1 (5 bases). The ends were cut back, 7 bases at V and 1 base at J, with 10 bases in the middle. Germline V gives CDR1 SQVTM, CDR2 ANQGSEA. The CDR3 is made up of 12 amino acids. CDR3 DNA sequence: TGCAGCGCCAGAAGGGGGAACACTGAAGCTTTCTTT. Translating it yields CSARRGNTEAFF.

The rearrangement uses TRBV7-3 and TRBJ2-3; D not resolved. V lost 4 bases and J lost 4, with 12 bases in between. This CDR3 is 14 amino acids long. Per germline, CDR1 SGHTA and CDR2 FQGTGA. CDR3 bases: TGTGCCAGCAGCTCCCATGATCAGGCAGATACGCAGTATTTT. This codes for CASSSHDQADTQYF.

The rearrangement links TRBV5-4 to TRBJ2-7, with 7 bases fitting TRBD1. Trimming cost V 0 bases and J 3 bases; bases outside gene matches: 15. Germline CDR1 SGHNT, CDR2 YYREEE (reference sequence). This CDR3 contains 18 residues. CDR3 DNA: TGTGCCAGCAGCTTGGCCGTAGGTGGGACGACAGGGTTCTACGAGCAGTACTTC. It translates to CASSLAVGGTTGFYEQYF.

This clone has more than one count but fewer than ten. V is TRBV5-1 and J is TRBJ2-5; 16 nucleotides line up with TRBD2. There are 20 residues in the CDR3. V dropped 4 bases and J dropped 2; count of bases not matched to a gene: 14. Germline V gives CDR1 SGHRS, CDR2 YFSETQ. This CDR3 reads CASSSPGTSGGVRSQETQYF. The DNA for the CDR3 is TGCGCCAGCAGCAGCCCCGGGACTAGCGGGGGGGTAAGGAGTCAAGAGACCCAGTACTTC.

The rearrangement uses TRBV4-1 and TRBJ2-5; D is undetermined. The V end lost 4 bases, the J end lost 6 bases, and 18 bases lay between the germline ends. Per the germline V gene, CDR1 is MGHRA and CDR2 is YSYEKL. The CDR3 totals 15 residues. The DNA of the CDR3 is TGCGCCAGCAGCCCCCTGCCCCAAGCAGGCCAGACCCAGTACTTC. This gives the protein CASSPLPQAGQTQYF.

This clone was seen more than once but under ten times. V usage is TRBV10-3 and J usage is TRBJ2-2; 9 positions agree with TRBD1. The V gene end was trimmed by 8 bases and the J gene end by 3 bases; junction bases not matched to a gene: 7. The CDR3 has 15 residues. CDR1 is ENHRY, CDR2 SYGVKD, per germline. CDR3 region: CAIQQGAGYTGELFF. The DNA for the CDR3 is TGTGCCATCCAACAGGGGGCTGGGTACACCGGGGAGCTGTTTTTT.

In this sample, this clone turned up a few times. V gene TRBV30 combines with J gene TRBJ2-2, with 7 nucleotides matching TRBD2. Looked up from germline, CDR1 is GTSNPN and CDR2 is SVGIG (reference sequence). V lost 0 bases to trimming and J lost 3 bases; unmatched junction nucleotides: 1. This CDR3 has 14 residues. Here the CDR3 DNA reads TGTGCCTGGAGTGTGGGGGGGTACACCGGGGAGCTGTTTTTT. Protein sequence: CAWSVGGYTGELFF.

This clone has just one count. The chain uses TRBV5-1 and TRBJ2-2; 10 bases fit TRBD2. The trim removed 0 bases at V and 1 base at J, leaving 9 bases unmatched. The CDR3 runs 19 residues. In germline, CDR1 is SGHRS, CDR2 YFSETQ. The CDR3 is CASSLDPSGGIWNTGELFF. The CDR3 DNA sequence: TGCGCCAGCAGCTTGGATCCTAGCGGGGGTATTTGGAACACCGGGGAGCTGTTTTTT.

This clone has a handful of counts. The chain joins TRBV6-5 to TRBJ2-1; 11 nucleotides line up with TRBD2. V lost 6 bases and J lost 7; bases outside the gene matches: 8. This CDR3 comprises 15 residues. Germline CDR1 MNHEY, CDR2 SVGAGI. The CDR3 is CASSAGTSGRNEQFF. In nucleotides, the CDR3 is TGTGCCAGCAGCGCCGGGACTAGCGGCAGGAATGAGCAGTTCTTC.

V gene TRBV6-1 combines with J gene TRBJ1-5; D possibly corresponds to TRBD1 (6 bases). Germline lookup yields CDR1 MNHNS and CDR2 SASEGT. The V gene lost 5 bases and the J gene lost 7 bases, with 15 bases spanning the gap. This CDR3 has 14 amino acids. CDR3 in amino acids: CASSSTGREQPQHF. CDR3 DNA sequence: TGTGCCAGCAGTTCTACAGGGAGGGAACAGCCCCAGCATTTT.

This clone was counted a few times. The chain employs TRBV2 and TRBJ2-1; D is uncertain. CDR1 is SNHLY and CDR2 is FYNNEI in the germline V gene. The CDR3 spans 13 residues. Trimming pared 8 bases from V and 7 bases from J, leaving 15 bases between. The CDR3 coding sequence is TGTGCCAGCCATTTTTTCGGCGGAAATGAGCAGTTCTTC. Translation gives CASHFFGGNEQFF.

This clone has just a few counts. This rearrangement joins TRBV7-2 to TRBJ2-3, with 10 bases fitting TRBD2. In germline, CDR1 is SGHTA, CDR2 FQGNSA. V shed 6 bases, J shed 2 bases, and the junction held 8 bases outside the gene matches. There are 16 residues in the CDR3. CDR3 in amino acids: CASRLAGAGYTDTQYF. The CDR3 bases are TGTGCCAGCAGGCTAGCGGGGGCCGGTTACACAGATACGCAGTATTTT.

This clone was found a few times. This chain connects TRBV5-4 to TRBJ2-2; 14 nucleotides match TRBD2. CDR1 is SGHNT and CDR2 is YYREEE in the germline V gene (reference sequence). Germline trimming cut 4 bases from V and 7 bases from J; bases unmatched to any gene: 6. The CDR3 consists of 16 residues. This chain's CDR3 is CASSQGTSGSFGELFF. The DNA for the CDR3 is TGTGCCAGCAGCCAAGGGACTAGCGGGAGTTTCGGGGAGCTGTTTTTT.